A selection of T cell receptor beta chains follows, all from one sample in a study of CD8+CD57+ T cells in acquired aplastic anemia. TCRdb ran MiXCR on the reads and lists one entry per CDR3 protein. The repertoire holds some 150,000 distinct CDR3 sequences, with about two thirds as singletons. The sequenced sample was sorted CD4+, CD8+, or CD8+CD57+ T cells (not recorded which) from PBMCs. The receptor set was obtained from a human donor with aplastic anemia. Both conserved end residues are part of each CDR3. A D gene is named only where the DNA matches it firmly. Size is omitted from some rows. Given values are once, few, many or a class for expanded clones.

j_gene: TRBJ2-2
d_gene: NA
v_gene: TRBV10-3
abundance: NA
CDR3nt: TGTGCCACTCGAGAAGTCGGGGAGCTGTTTTTT
CDR3aa: CATREVGELFF

j_gene: TRBJ1-1
d_gene: NA
v_gene: TRBV10-3
abundance: few
CDR3nt: TGTGCCATCAGGTTGAACACTGAAGCTTTCTTT
CDR3aa: CAIRLNTEAFF

j_gene: TRBJ2-7
d_gene: NA
v_gene: TRBV15
abundance: NA
CDR3nt: TGTGCCACCAGCAGAGATAGGCGTGGGCCTCCTTCCACCTACGAGCAGTACTTC
CDR3aa: CATSRDRRGPPSTYEQYF

j_gene: TRBJ1-4
d_gene: NA
v_gene: TRBV14
abundance: NA
CDR3nt: TGTGCCAGCAGCCACGGACCGGGGCAGCGGGTAGATGAAAAACTGTTTTTT
CDR3aa: CASSHGPGQRVDEKLFF

j_gene: TRBJ2-7
d_gene: TRBD1
v_gene: TRBV9
abundance: NA
CDR3nt: TGTGCCAGCAGCGTCGACAGGGGGGCCTACGAGCAGTACTTC
CDR3aa: CASSVDRGAYEQYF

j_gene: TRBJ1-2
d_gene: TRBD1
v_gene: TRBV10-3
abundance: NA
CDR3nt: TGTGCCATCAGCGCTGGCCAGTTCCAGGGGGAAGACGGCTACACCTTC
CDR3aa: CAISAGQFQGEDGYTF

j_gene: TRBJ2-1
d_gene: TRBD2
v_gene: TRBV7-7
abundance: NA
CDR3nt: TGTGCTAGCAGCTTACTAGCGGGAGCCTACAATGAGCAGTTCTTC
CDR3aa: CASSLLAGAYNEQFF

j_gene: TRBJ2-2
d_gene: NA
v_gene: TRBV6-2/TRBV6-3
abundance: many
CDR3nt: TGTGCCAGCAGTTACTCGACCGACACCGGGGAGCTGTTTTTT
CDR3aa: CASSYSTDTGELFF

j_gene: TRBJ2-1
d_gene: TRBD2
v_gene: TRBV19
abundance: few
CDR3nt: TGTGCCAGTAGGAGACTAGCGGGGGCATCGAGGAATGAGCAGTTCTTC
CDR3aa: CASRRLAGASRNEQFF

j_gene: TRBJ1-4
d_gene: NA
v_gene: TRBV7-8
abundance: NA
CDR3nt: TGTGCCAGCAGCTTAAAGTATGAAAAACTGTTTTTT
CDR3aa: CASSLKYEKLFF

j_gene: TRBJ1-2
d_gene: NA
v_gene: TRBV27
abundance: few
CDR3nt: TGTGCCAGCAGTATTGGACAGCCCCCCTACACCTTC
CDR3aa: CASSIGQPPYTF

j_gene: TRBJ2-7
d_gene: NA
v_gene: TRBV7-2
abundance: NA
CDR3nt: TGTGCCAGCAGCTATGCCTCGGGCCCCTACGAGCAGTACTTC
CDR3aa: CASSYASGPYEQYF

j_gene: TRBJ2-1
d_gene: NA
v_gene: TRBV10-2
abundance: NA
CDR3nt: TGCGCCAGCGGGGATGGCGGTTACAATGAGCAGTTCTTC
CDR3aa: CASGDGGYNEQFF

j_gene: TRBJ2-7
d_gene: NA
v_gene: TRBV20-1
abundance: NA
CDR3nt: TGCAGTGCTAGAGATACGCAGGGGATGTTAGGGTACGAGCAGTACTTC
CDR3aa: CSARDTQGMLGYEQYF

j_gene: TRBJ2-5
d_gene: NA
v_gene: TRBV7-9
abundance: NA
CDR3nt: TGCGCCAGCAGCTTGGCCCCGGGCAATCAAGAGACCCAGTACTTC
CDR3aa: CASSLAPGNQETQYF

j_gene: TRBJ1-5
d_gene: NA
v_gene: TRBV29-1
abundance: many
CDR3nt: TGCAGCGCTGCTGGAGTTTGGCCCCAGCATTTT
CDR3aa: CSAAGVWPQHF

j_gene: TRBJ2-7
d_gene: TRBD1
v_gene: TRBV20-1
abundance: many
CDR3nt: TGCAGTGCTAGGGACAGGAGGAGCTCCTACGAGCAGTACTTC
CDR3aa: CSARDRRSSYEQYF

j_gene: TRBJ2-7
d_gene: NA
v_gene: TRBV10-3
abundance: few
CDR3nt: TGTGCCATCAGTGACTCGGGAAGGTCAGACTTCTACGAGCAGTACTTC
CDR3aa: CAISDSGRSDFYEQYF

j_gene: TRBJ2-2
d_gene: NA
v_gene: TRBV20-1
abundance: NA
CDR3nt: TGCAGTGCTAGAGGACAGTTTAACACCGGGGAGCTGTTTTTT
CDR3aa: CSARGQFNTGELFF

j_gene: TRBJ2-3
d_gene: NA
v_gene: TRBV6-1
abundance: NA
CDR3nt: TGTGCCAGCAGTGAAGTGACAGGCACAGATACGCAGTATTTT
CDR3aa: CASSEVTGTDTQYF

j_gene: TRBJ2-1
d_gene: TRBD2
v_gene: TRBV9
abundance: NA
CDR3nt: TGTGCCAGCAGCGTCGCGGGAGGGACATACAATGAGCAGTTCTTC
CDR3aa: CASSVAGGTYNEQFF

j_gene: TRBJ2-7
d_gene: TRBD2
v_gene: TRBV20-1
abundance: NA
CDR3nt: TGCAGTGCTTCGCCGGGACTAGCGGGAGAAGGCCCCTACAATGAGCAGTACTTC
CDR3aa: CSASPGLAGEGPYNEQYF

j_gene: TRBJ2-5
d_gene: NA
v_gene: TRBV2
abundance: NA
CDR3nt: TGTGCCAGCAGTGAAGCCCGGGACCTCCAAGAGACCCAGTACTTC
CDR3aa: CASSEARDLQETQYF

j_gene: TRBJ2-2
d_gene: NA
v_gene: TRBV19
abundance: NA
CDR3nt: TGTGCCAGTAGGACTCCCGAGCTTGGGACCGGGGAGCTGTTTTTT
CDR3aa: CASRTPELGTGELFF

j_gene: TRBJ2-6
d_gene: NA
v_gene: TRBV7-9
abundance: NA
CDR3nt: TGTGCCAGCAGGGTGGGAGGGGGCGCGTCTGGGGCCAACGTCCTGACTTTC
CDR3aa: CASRVGGGASGANVLTF

j_gene: TRBJ2-7
d_gene: TRBD2
v_gene: TRBV7-9
abundance: NA
CDR3nt: TGTGCCAGCAGCTCCACCGCCCAGACTAGCGGGTGGATCTACGAGCAGTACTTC
CDR3aa: CASSSTAQTSGWIYEQYF

j_gene: TRBJ2-5
d_gene: NA
v_gene: TRBV7-6
abundance: NA
CDR3nt: TGTGCTAGCAGCCCGGTTGGCAGGGGACGGGAGACCCAGTACTTC
CDR3aa: CASSPVGRGRETQYF

j_gene: TRBJ1-3
d_gene: NA
v_gene: TRBV19
abundance: NA
CDR3nt: TGTGCCAGTAGTATTACTACAGCTGGAAACACCATATATTTT
CDR3aa: CASSITTAGNTIYF

j_gene: TRBJ2-3
d_gene: NA
v_gene: TRBV10-1
abundance: NA
CDR3nt: TGCGCCAGCAGTGACCCGAATTTT
CDR3aa: CASSDPNF

j_gene: TRBJ2-5
d_gene: NA
v_gene: TRBV6-4
abundance: NA
CDR3nt: TGTGCCAGCAGTGAGGGGCCCCAAGAGGCCCAGTACTTC
CDR3aa: CASSEGPQEAQYF